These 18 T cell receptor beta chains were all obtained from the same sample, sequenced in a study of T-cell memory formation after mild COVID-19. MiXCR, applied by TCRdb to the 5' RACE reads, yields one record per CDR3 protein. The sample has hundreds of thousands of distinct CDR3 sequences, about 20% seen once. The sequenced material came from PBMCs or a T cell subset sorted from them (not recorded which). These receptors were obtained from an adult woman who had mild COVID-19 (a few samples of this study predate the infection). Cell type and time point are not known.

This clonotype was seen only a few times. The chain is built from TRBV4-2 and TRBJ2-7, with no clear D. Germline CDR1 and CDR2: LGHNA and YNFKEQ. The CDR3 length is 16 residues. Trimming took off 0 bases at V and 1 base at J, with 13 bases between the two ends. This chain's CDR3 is CASSQDRSPGSYEQYF. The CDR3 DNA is TGTGCCAGCAGCCAAGATCGGTCCCCGGGTTCCTACGAGCAGTACTTC.

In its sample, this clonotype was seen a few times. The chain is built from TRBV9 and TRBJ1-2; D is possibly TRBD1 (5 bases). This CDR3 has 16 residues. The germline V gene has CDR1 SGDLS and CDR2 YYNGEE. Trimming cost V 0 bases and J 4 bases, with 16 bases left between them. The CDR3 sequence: CASSVDPGRQFYGYTF. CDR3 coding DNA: TGTGCCAGCAGCGTAGACCCAGGGCGCCAATTCTATGGCTACACCTTC.

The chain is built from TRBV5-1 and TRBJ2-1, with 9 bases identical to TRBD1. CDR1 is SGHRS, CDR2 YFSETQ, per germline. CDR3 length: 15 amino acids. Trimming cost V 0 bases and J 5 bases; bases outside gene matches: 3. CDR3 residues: CASSLEGQGNNEQFF. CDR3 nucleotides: TGCGCCAGCAGCTTGGAGGGACAGGGAAACAATGAGCAGTTCTTC.

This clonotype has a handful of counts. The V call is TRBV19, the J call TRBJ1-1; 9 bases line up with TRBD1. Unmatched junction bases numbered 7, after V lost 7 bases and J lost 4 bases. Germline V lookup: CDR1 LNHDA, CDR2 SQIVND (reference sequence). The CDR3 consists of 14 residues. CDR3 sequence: CASTILQGATEAFF. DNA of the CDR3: TGTGCCAGTACCATATTACAGGGGGCCACTGAAGCTTTCTTT.

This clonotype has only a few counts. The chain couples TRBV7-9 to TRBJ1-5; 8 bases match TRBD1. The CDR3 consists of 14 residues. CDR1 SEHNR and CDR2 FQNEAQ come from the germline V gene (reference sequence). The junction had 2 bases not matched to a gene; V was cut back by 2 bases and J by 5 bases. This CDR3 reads CASSLPGGHQPQHF. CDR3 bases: TGTGCCAGCAGCTTACCAGGGGGCCATCAGCCCCAGCATTTT.

Here the CDR3 reads CASSPSSGGQGTQYF. Written as DNA, the CDR3 is TGTGCCAGCAGCCCTTCAAGCGGGGGGCAAGGTACGCAGTATTTT. The V call is TRBV7-6, the J call TRBJ2-3, with 9 bases matching TRBD2. CDR3 length: 15 amino acids. Germline V gives CDR1 SGHVS, CDR2 FNYEAQ. Unmatched junction bases numbered 11, after V lost 5 bases and J lost 8 bases.

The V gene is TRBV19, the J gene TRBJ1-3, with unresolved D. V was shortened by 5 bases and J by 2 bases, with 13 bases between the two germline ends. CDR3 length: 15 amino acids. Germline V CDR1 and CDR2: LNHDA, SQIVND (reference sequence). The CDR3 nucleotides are TGTGCCAGTAGTGTGGACTCCGGGGCTGGAAACACCATATATTTT. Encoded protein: CASSVDSGAGNTIYF. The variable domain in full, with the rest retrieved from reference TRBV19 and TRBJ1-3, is DGGITQSPKYLFRKEGQNVTLSCEQNLNHDAMYWYRQDPGQGLRLIYYSQIVNDFQKGDIAEGYSVSREKKESFPLTVTSAQKNPTAFYLCASSVDSGAGNTIYFGEGSWLTVV.

CDR3 region: CASSYSSLTSGSPDTQYF. The CDR3 nucleotides are TGTGCCAGCAGTTACTCCAGTCTGACTAGCGGGAGCCCCGATACGCAGTATTTT. V and J are TRBV6-6 and TRBJ2-3, with TRBD2 matching 12 bases. The CDR3 runs to 18 residues. After removal of 0 bases from V and 6 bases from J, the junction contained 10 bases not matched to a gene. Germline lookup yields CDR1 MNHNY and CDR2 SVGAGI (reference sequence).

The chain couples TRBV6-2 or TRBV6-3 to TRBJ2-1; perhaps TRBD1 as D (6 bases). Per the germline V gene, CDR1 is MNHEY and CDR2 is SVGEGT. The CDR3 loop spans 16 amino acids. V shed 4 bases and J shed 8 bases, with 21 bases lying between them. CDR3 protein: CASSFPLTGGGDEQFF. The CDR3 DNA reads TGTGCCAGCAGTTTCCCCTTGACTGGGGGCGGAGATGAGCAGTTCTTC.

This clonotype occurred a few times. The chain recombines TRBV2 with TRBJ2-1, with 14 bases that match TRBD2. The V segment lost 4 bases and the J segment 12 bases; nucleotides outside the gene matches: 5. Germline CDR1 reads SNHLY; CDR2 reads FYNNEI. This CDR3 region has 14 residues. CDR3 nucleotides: TGTGCCAGCAGTGTGATGACTAGCGGGGGGGCGCAGTTCTTC. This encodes CASSVMTSGGAQFF.

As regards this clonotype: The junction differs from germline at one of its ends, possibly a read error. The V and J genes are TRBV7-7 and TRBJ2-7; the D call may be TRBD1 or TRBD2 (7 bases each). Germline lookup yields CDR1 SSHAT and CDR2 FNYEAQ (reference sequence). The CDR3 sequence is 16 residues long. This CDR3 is CASSPGGGRASYEQYF. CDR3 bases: TGTGCTAGCAGCCCAGGGGGGGGCAGGGCCTCCTACGAGCAGTACTTC.

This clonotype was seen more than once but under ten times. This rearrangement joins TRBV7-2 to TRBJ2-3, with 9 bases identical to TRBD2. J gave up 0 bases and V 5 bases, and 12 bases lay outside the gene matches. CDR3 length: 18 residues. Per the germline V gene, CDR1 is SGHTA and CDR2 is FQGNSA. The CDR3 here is CASSQKSGGLISTDTQYF. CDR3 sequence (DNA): TGTGCCAGCAGCCAAAAGAGCGGGGGGTTAATTAGCACAGATACGCAGTATTTT. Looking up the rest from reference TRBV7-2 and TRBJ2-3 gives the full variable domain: GAGVSQSPSNKVTEKGKDVELRCDPISGHTALYWYRQSLGQGLEFLIYFQGNSAPDKSGLPSDRFSAERTGGSVSTLTIQRTQQEDSAVYLCASSQKSGGLISTDTQYFGPGTRLTVL.

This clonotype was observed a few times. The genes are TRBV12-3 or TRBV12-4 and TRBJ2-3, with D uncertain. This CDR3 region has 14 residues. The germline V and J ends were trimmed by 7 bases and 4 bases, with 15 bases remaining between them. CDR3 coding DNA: TGTGCCAGCACCAAATCTCATCGCGCAGATACGCAGTATTTT. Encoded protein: CASTKSHRADTQYF.

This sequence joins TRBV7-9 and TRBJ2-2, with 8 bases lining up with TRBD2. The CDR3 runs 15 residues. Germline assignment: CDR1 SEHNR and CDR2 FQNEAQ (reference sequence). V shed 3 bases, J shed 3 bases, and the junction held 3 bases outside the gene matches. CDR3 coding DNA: TGTGCCAGCAGCTTTAGCGGGGCTTACACCGGGGAGCTGTTTTTT. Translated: CASSFSGAYTGELFF. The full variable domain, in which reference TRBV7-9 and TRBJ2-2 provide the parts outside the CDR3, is DTGVSQNPRHKITKRGQNVTFRCDPISEHNRLYWYRQTLGQGPEFLTYFQNEAQLEKSRLLSDRFSAERPKGSFSTLEIQRTEQGDSAMYLCASSFSGAYTGELFFGEGSRLTVL.

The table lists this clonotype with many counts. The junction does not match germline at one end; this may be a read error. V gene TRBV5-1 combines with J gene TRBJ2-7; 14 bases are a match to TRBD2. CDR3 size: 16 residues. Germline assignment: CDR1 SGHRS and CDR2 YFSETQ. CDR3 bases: TGCGCCAGCAGCGACGGACTAGCGGGGGGCTCCTCCGAGCAGTACTTC. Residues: CASSDGLAGGSSEQYF.

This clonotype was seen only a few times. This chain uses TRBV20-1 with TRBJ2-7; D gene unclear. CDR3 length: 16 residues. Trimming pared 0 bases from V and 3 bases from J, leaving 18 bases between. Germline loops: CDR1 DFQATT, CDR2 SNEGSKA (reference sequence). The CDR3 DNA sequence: TGCAGTGCTAGAGATGTAAGCAGGAGAAATATCTACGAGCAGTACTTC. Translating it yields CSARDVSRRNIYEQYF.

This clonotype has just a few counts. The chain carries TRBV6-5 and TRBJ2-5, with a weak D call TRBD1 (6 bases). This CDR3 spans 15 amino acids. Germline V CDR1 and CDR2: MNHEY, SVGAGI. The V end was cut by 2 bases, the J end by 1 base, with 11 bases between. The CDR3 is CASSYAGQTQETQYF. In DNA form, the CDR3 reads TGTGCCAGCAGTTACGCCGGACAGACCCAAGAGACCCAGTACTTC.

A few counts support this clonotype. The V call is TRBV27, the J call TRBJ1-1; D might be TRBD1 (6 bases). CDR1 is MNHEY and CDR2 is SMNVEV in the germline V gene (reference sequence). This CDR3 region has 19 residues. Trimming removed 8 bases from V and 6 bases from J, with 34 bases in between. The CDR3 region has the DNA TGTGCCAGCGCCTTGAGTCCCGGGACACAGATTCAACAACACTCTGAAGCTTTCTTT. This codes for CASALSPGTQIQQHSEAFF.